This T cell receptor (beta chain) was sequenced during a study of beta chain features in type 1 diabetes (dated by TCRdb to the late 2010s). Regarding the study in general: Patients and healthy donors did not differ in mean age, gender distribution, total cell number or subset yield. A total of about 100,000,000 sorted cells were examined across all samples, and RNA yield correlated strongly with the number of cells per subset. The study compared the TCRB repertoires of sorted circulating CD4+ T cell subsets in recently diagnosed type 1 diabetes patients with those in matched healthy donors. Naive and central memory subsets were obtained from all 30 or so donors, but regulatory and stem cell-like memory subsets were isolated from only 8 patients and roughly eight healthy donors. What the work shows at the level of the full study, not this receptor alone: Shorter templates might be favored by PCR, yet because patient and control samples were amplified and corrected together, any such skew would affect both groups equally. Because small numbers of individuals were included in the HLA sub-analyses, any influence of HLA type on TCRB rearrangement was left unresolved. Because cDNA was sequenced instead of genomic DNA, activated cells with high expression could be over-represented, although the groups did not differ in activation or CD3 levels. Type 1 diabetes patients showed a moderate but significant shortening of TCRB CDR3 length in all four CD4+ subsets. At VDJ recombination sites, type 1 diabetes patients had fewer insertions and more deleted nucleotides, which implies abnormalities in thymic rearrangement. Naive, central memory and regulatory TCRB repertoires appeared to be more similar among patients than among healthy donors.

Each donor gave one peripheral blood draw, averaging about 120 mL, which was collected into heparinised tubes. A BD FACSAria II and a panel including CD45RO, CCR7, CD25, CD127, CD95 and CD27 were used to sort naive, central memory, regulatory and stem cell-like memory CD4+ T cells. All sorted populations exceeded 95% purity. PBMCs were separated immediately by Lymphoprep density gradient centrifugation and were stained directly, without being cultured. To minimize batch effects, samples were stained and sorted in pairs, one healthy donor with one patient per experiment. Reading the germline V gene gives CDR1 SGHTA and CDR2 FQGNSA. The CDR3 has 16 amino acids, counting the end cysteine and phenylalanine. The CDR3 DNA has 48 bases and is translated from base 1. V is reduced by 5 bases and J by 2 bases, leaving a spacing of 19 bases between them. To note about this clone: The specificity of this receptor is unknown. No base quality values were provided; no much bigger clone lies one nucleotide off.

The entire isolated RNA was reverse transcribed using the High Capacity cDNA Reverse Transcription Kit, and thus expressed TCRB transcripts were sequenced. Deep immunoSEQ sequencing was performed on naive, central memory and regulatory T cell samples, with an average of around 3.5 million total reads per sample. Sorted cells were lysed in RLT buffer, and RNA was extracted using DNase-treated RNeasy Micro or Mini kits according to cell number. Each cell subset was processed separately to prevent cross-contamination, with patient and healthy donor samples processed together. Using the immunoSEQ multiplex PCR, TCRB sequences were amplified from cDNA into 87-bp fragments spanning the CDR3 region. The amplicons were sequenced using the Illumina HiSeq platform. Under the source paper's analysis protocol: Synthetic template baselines were used to correct PCR bias computationally, reads within Hamming distance 2 were collapsed together, and singletons that could not be merged were discarded. Reads were aligned against IMGT to assign V, D and J genes, CDR3 length and insertions or deletions at six rearrangement sites. Within each subset, clonotype counts were normalized to the number of sorted cells before true diversity and Gini coefficients were calculated with the tcR R package. Repertoire sharing was quantified using the overlap coefficient calculated on TCRB nucleotide sequences. TCRdb took this table from immuneACCESS and kept in-frame rearrangements with V and J called. Such tables lack part of the clones; where checked against another copy, unresolved V genes explain under half of the gap, and the rest is unexplained. Clone size and V and J calls were adopted from that table, with D and trimming inferred from the DNA. The sample data list about 140,000 clones, and 9% to 10% of these were observed just once. The ten top clones hold less than 0.85% of the sample.

The sequence links TRBV7-2 to TRBJ2-7; D gene: possibly TRBD1, on 6 matching bases. This TCR was sampled from a woman between 40 and 50 years old in good health. Sequences were obtained from central memory CD4+ T cells from blood. The CDR3 sequence is CASSTPGQDRTYEQYF. The DNA sequence is as follows: TGTGCCAGCAGCACCCCCGGACAAGACAGGACCTACGAGCAGTACTTC.